These 10 T cell receptor beta chains were sequenced from one sample in a study of blood T cell repertoires in COVID-19. Sequenced by immunoSEQ multiplex PCR; TCRdb stores in-frame clones only, minus some. Of around 80,000 clones listed, 84% are singletons. Material: peripheral blood. These TCRs come from a human donor in a cohort sampled during active COVID-19.

The chain recombines TRBV12-3 or TRBV12-4 with TRBJ1-2; D not resolved. The CDR3 runs to 11 residues. V dropped 5 bases and J dropped 4 bases, with 5 bases sitting between them. The CDR3 bases are TGTGCCAGCAGTCACGGCTATGGCTACACCTTC. It translates to CASSHGYGYTF.

The chain is built from TRBV7-9 and TRBJ2-1; 7 positions match TRBD1. Trimming cost V 0 bases and J 1 base; bases outside gene matches: 9. Germline V gives CDR1 SEHNR, CDR2 FQNEAQ (reference sequence). The CDR3 spans 18 residues. CDR3 in DNA: TGTGCCAGCAGCTTAGCTAACGGGCAGGGGGTTTCCTACAATGAGCAGTTCTTC. It encodes CASSLANGQGVSYNEQFF. The full variable domain, with the rest looked up from reference TRBV7-9 and TRBJ2-1, is DTGVSQNPRHKITKRGQNVTFRCDPISEHNRLYWYRQTLGQGPEFLTYFQNEAQLEKSRLLSDRFSAERPKGSFSTLEIQRTEQGDSAMYLCASSLANGQGVSYNEQFFGPGTRLTVL.

This clone was seen a single time. V usage is TRBV10-2 and J usage is TRBJ2-5, with D perhaps TRBD1 (5 bases). Trimming removed 3 bases from V and 5 bases from J, with 10 bases in between. The CDR3 is made up of 13 amino acids. CDR1 WSHSY and CDR2 SAAADI come from the germline V gene. The CDR3 is CASSDWTWETQYF. The CDR3 DNA reads as TGCGCCAGCAGTGATTGGACATGGGAGACCCAGTACTTC.

The chain recombines TRBV18 with TRBJ1-6; 9 bases line up with TRBD1. V was clipped by 3 bases and J by 7 bases; unmatched bases: 4. CDR1 and CDR2 from the germline V gene are KGHSH and LQKENI. This CDR3 comprises 15 residues. The CDR3 sequence is CASSPQDRGNSPLHF. DNA of the CDR3: TGTGCCAGCTCACCCCAGGACAGGGGAAATTCACCCCTCCACTTT.

The chain joins TRBV5-1 to TRBJ2-5, with a weak D call TRBD2 (5 bases). The CDR3 runs to 15 residues. The germline V gene encodes CDR1 SGHRS and CDR2 YFSETQ. Trimming took off 1 base at V and 5 bases at J, with 15 bases between the two ends. The CDR3 sequence: CASSLSRGPGETQYF. Written as DNA, the CDR3 is TGCGCCAGCAGCTTGAGTCGGGGTCCCGGGGAGACCCAGTACTTC.

This clone was counted between two and nine times. This chain links TRBV7-9 with TRBJ2-7, with 9 bases aligning to TRBD2. The V gene's germline CDR1 is SEHNR and CDR2 FQNEAQ (reference sequence). The CDR3 is 16 residues long. The V segment lost 5 bases and the J segment 4 bases; nucleotides outside the gene matches: 12. The CDR3 bases are TGTGCCAGCAGCGGAGGGGCTAGCGGGGACCATTACGAGCAGTACTTC. The encoded protein is CASSGGASGDHYEQYF.

The chain carries TRBV11-3 and TRBJ2-3; a possible D gene is TRBD1 (6 bases). This CDR3 comprises 15 residues. Germline V gives CDR1 SGHNT, CDR2 YENEEA. Between the trimmed V and J ends, which lost 5 bases and 2 bases, there was a span of 14 bases. CDR3 sequence: CASSPGAGPTDTQYF. CDR3 coding DNA: TGTGCCAGCAGCCCAGGGGCAGGGCCCACAGATACGCAGTATTTT.

V is TRBV28 and J is TRBJ2-3, with 11 bases lining up with TRBD2. V was pared by 5 bases and J by 1 base, with 5 bases of the junction left unmatched. Germline CDR1 is MDHEN and CDR2 is SYDVKM. The CDR3 sequence is 16 residues long. CDR3 amino acids: CASSGRLAGRTDTQYF. The CDR3 DNA is TGTGCCAGCAGTGGCCGACTAGCGGGACGCACAGATACGCAGTATTTT.

This chain links TRBV28 with TRBJ1-4; D gene ambiguous. Germline V gene lookup returns CDR1 MDHEN and CDR2 SYDVKM. CDR3 length equals 14 residues. Trimming pared 5 bases from V and 5 bases from J, leaving 12 bases between. For the CDR3, the DNA is TGTGCCAGCAGTATAGAGGTTATGAATGAAAAACTGTTTTTT. Translating gives CASSIEVMNEKLFF.

The chain has TRBV28 and TRBJ2-3, with TRBD2 matching 12 bases. With 5 bases clipped from V and 0 bases from J, the junction kept 6 bases outside the gene matches. The CDR3 consists of 17 residues. CDR1 MDHEN and CDR2 SYDVKM come from the germline V gene. The CDR3 region has the DNA TGTGCCAGCAGTAGACTAGCGGGGGCGTCGAGCACAGATACGCAGTATTTT. Its translation: CASSRLAGASSTDTQYF.